Presented here are 20 T cell receptor beta chains from one specimen sequenced in a study of shared clonotypes between healthy human individuals. Data came from immunoSEQ multiplex PCR; TCRdb stores just in-frame clones and leaves some out. Among some 530,000 clones, approximately 82% were seen once, and the ten largest hold around 12%. The sample taken for sequencing was PBMCs. Source of these receptors: a woman aged 40-49 years in good health. Some clones in this sample may be carry-over from other donors' samples.

This clone was detected only once. This sequence joins TRBV6-1 and TRBJ2-7, with no clear D. The germline CDR1 and CDR2 sequences are MNHNS and SASEGT. The CDR3 has 13 residues. Trimming pared 2 bases from V and 6 bases from J, leaving 11 bases between. DNA of the CDR3: TGTGCCAGCAGTGAACTGGTACGGAGCGAGCAGTACTTC. Protein: CASSELVRSEQYF.

V usage is TRBV21-1 and J usage is TRBJ2-6; the table's D gene call, TRBD2, was not cross checked with the DNA. TRBV21-1 is reported as a pseudogene. The CDR3 is 23 residues long. The CDR3 reads CASSRGTGRTRTSGKFGANVLTF. As DNA, the CDR3 is TGTGCCAGCAGCAGGGGGACAGGGCGCACTCGGACTAGCGGGAAGTTTGGGGCCAACGTCCTGACTTTC.

The chain recombines TRBV2 with TRBJ2-4; the D gene could be TRBD1 or TRBD2 (5 bases each). Trimming pared 9 bases from V and 1 base from J, leaving 10 bases between. CDR3 length: 13 amino acids. CDR1 is SNHLY, CDR2 FYNNEI, per germline. In DNA, the CDR3 is TGTGCCAGTCAGGGAGTGGCCAAAAACATTCAGTACTTC. This codes for CASQGVAKNIQYF.

Details on this clone: A read error may account for a junction end that differs from germline. The chain combines TRBV10-3 with TRBJ2-2; 10 bases map to TRBD1. The germline V gene encodes CDR1 ENHRY and CDR2 SYGVKD. The CDR3 runs to 14 residues. The CDR3 loop is CAIRQGADTGELSF. The CDR3 DNA sequence: TGTGCCATTAGACAGGGGGCTGACACCGGGGAGCTGTCTTTT.

CDR3 bases: TGTGCCAGCAGACTCCCGGGGGGGTCCTACAATGAGCAGTTCTTC. Translated, it gives CASRLPGGSYNEQFF. This rearrangement joins TRBV2 to TRBJ2-1; 8 bases match TRBD2. In germline, CDR1 is SNHLY, CDR2 FYNNEI. The CDR3 is 15 residues long. Trimming cost V 6 bases and J 1 base; bases outside gene matches: 5.

CDR3 amino acids: CASSVTSGMNEQFF. CDR3 nucleotides: TGCGCCAGCAGCGTGACTAGCGGGATGAACGAGCAGTTCTTC. This chain joins TRBV5-1 and TRBJ2-1, with 11 bases that match TRBD2. The CDR3 consists of 14 residues. Germline V gene lookup returns CDR1 SGHRS and CDR2 YFSETQ. Losses at the gene ends were 4 bases for V and 10 bases for J; bases not matched to a gene: 7. Complete variable domain (other parts from reference TRBV5-1 and TRBJ2-1): KAGVTQTPRYLIKTRGQQVTLSCSPISGHRSVSWYQQTPGQGLQFLFEYFSETQRNKGNFPGRFSGRQFSNSRSEMNVSTLELGDSALYLCASSVTSGMNEQFFGPGTRLTVL.

CDR3 bases: TGTGCCAGCTCATCCCAGCGGGAGGGAGCCGAGCAGTACTTC. As protein: CASSSQREGAEQYF. The V gene is TRBV18, the J gene TRBJ2-7; 10 bases align to TRBD2. V was pared by 5 bases and J by 6 bases, with 7 bases of the junction left unmatched. Germline lookup yields CDR1 KGHSH and CDR2 LQKENI. This CDR3 comprises 14 residues.

This rearrangement joins TRBV11-1 to TRBJ1-1, with 10 bases lining up with TRBD1. CDR3 length: 14 amino acids. Germline CDR1 reads SGHAT; CDR2 reads FQDESV (reference sequence). The V gene end was trimmed by 6 bases and the J gene end by 2 bases; junction bases not matched to a gene: 3. The CDR3 sequence: CASSRDRGNTEAFF. As DNA, the CDR3 is TGTGCCAGCAGTCGGGACAGGGGTAACACTGAAGCTTTCTTT.

This chain uses TRBV7-6 with TRBJ2-1, with D unclear. The germline V gene encodes CDR1 SGHVS and CDR2 FNYEAQ. This CDR3 comprises 16 residues. The germline V and J ends were trimmed by 3 bases and 3 bases, with 15 bases remaining between them. The CDR3 coding sequence is TGTGCCAGCAGCTTCATCGAGGCCCCGATCTACAATGAGCAGTTCTTC. Its translation is CASSFIEAPIYNEQFF.

The chain employs TRBV13 and TRBJ2-7; D might be TRBD2 (6 bases). Trimming removed 5 bases from V and 4 bases from J, with 12 bases in between. CDR3 length: 13 residues. From germline, CDR1 is PRHDT and CDR2 FYEKMQ (reference sequence). The CDR3 region has the DNA TGTGCCAGCAGCCCCGGGACTCAATACGAGCAGTACTTC. It specifies CASSPGTQYEQYF.

The gene calls are TRBV27 and TRBJ1-4; D unresolved. The germline V and J ends were trimmed by 6 bases and 4 bases, with 9 bases remaining between them. CDR1 is MNHEY and CDR2 is SMNVEV in the germline V gene (reference sequence). The CDR3 runs 13 residues. CDR3 sequence reads: CASSQVLNEKLFF. In DNA form, the CDR3 reads TGTGCCAGCAGCCAGGTCCTTAATGAAAAACTGTTTTTT. Based on the CDR3 plus reference TRBV27 and TRBJ1-4, the full variable domain is EAQVTQNPRYLITVTGKKLTVTCSQNMNHEYMSWYRQDPGLGLRQIYYSMNVEVTDKGDVPEGYKVSRKEKRNFPLILESPSPNQTSLYFCASSQVLNEKLFFGSGTQLSVL.

The sample holds a few counts of this clone. The J gene is TRBJ1-2, the V gene TRBV7-2; D uncertain. The CDR3 contains 15 residues. V lost 1 base to trimming and J lost 5 bases, with 14 bases between them. In germline, CDR1 is SGHTA, CDR2 FQGNSA. In nucleotides, the CDR3 is TGTGCCAGCAGCTTAGAGGCCCAGCCCGGTTATGGCTACACCTTC. This gives the protein CASSLEAQPGYGYTF.

This clone was observed a handful of times. V gene TRBV28 combines with J gene TRBJ2-6; D call uncertain. The CDR3 contains 15 residues. Germline lookup yields CDR1 MDHEN and CDR2 SYDVKM. Between the trimmed V and J ends, which lost 1 base and 2 bases, there was a span of 6 bases. CDR3 region: CASSLLGTGANVLTF. CDR3 DNA: TGTGCCAGCAGTTTATTAGGGACTGGGGCCAACGTCCTGACTTTC. Variable domain in full (rest from reference TRBV28 and TRBJ2-6): DVKVTQSSRYLVKRTGEKVFLECVQDMDHENMFWYRQDPGLGLRLIYFSYDVKMKEKGDIPEGYSVSREKKERFSLILESASTNQTSMYLCASSLLGTGANVLTFGAGSRLTVL.

V gene TRBV7-9 combines with J gene TRBJ1-1; D perhaps matches TRBD1 (6 bases). The CDR3 is made up of 16 amino acids. V lost 5 bases and J 0 bases, leaving 16 bases between the germline ends. In germline, CDR1 is SEHNR, CDR2 FQNEAQ (reference sequence). The CDR3 is CASSRGGQGMNTEAFF. The CDR3 DNA sequence: TGTGCCAGCAGCAGAGGGGGGCAGGGCATGAACACTGAAGCTTTCTTT.

This clone was found a few times. The chain has TRBV7-9 and TRBJ1-2; D possibly corresponds to TRBD1 (5 bases). Germline CDR1 is SEHNR and CDR2 is FQNEAQ (reference sequence). V shed 5 bases and J shed 8 bases, with 18 bases lying between them. The CDR3 consists of 14 residues. DNA of the CDR3: TGTGCCAGCAGCAAAGGGGAGGGACGCCAGGGCTACACCTTC. Its translation is CASSKGEGRQGYTF.

V and J are TRBV7-2 and TRBJ2-7; 7 bases match TRBD1. CDR1 is SGHTA, CDR2 FQGNSA, per germline. The J segment lost 3 bases and the V segment lost 4 bases, leaving 6 bases of the junction unmatched. CDR3 length: 14 amino acids. The CDR3 bases are TGTGCCAGCAGCTCACCGGGACAGAACTACGAGCAGTACTTC. It specifies CASSSPGQNYEQYF.

The chain combines TRBV28 with TRBJ2-7; the D is unclear. This CDR3 contains 13 residues. The germline V gene encodes CDR1 MDHEN and CDR2 SYDVKM. V was cut by 6 bases and J by 0 bases, with 9 bases left in between. The CDR3 sequence: CASSPWDSYEQYF. The CDR3 DNA is TGTGCCAGCAGCCCATGGGACTCCTACGAGCAGTACTTC.

This clone was observed a single time. J is TRBJ2-7 and V is TRBV27; TRBD1 might be the D (5 bases). The germline gives CDR1 MNHEY, CDR2 SMNVEV (reference sequence). The CDR3 spans 14 residues. Trimming removed 6 bases at V and 2 bases at J, with 14 bases between. CDR3 region: CASRRAQVAYEQYF. The CDR3 nucleotides are TGTGCCAGCAGACGCGCACAGGTTGCCTACGAGCAGTACTTC.

The chain employs TRBV5-1 and TRBJ2-7; D may be TRBD1 (6 bases). Trimming pared 6 bases from V and 0 bases from J, leaving 13 bases between. Germline V gives CDR1 SGHRS, CDR2 YFSETQ. The CDR3 is made up of 14 amino acids. In DNA form, the CDR3 reads TGCGCCAGCACCCCGGACAGACGCTCCTACGAGCAGTACTTC. Its translation: CASTPDRRSYEQYF.

There are many counts of this clone. Here the CDR3 reads CASSLVASGTWAEQFF. CDR3 nucleotides: TGTGCCAGCAGCTTAGTGGCTAGCGGGACCTGGGCGGAGCAGTTCTTC. The chain links TRBV7-2 to TRBJ2-1, with TRBD2 identical over 9 bases. V shed 1 base, J shed 10 bases, and the junction held 11 bases outside the gene matches. From germline, CDR1 is SGHTA and CDR2 FQGNSA. The CDR3 contains 16 residues. Filled out from reference TRBV7-2 and TRBJ2-1, the complete variable domain reads GAGVSQSPSNKVTEKGKDVELRCDPISGHTALYWYRQSLGQGLEFLIYFQGNSAPDKSGLPSDRFSAERTGGSVSTLTIQRTQQEDSAVYLCASSLVASGTWAEQFFGPGTRLTVL.